Listed here is a single T cell receptor beta chain. The antigen remains undetermined. cDNA synthesis used the whole RNA isolate, giving expressed TCRB sequences. The average read count of naive, central memory and regulatory T cell samples was about 3.57 million. Method: immunoSEQ multiplex PCR; TCRdb's copy keeps in-frame clones and lacks some. Here the sample spans around 41,000 clones, approximately 61% being singletons. These data are taken from a study of beta chain features in type 1 diabetes. Whole-study context: All of the samples together had around 110,000,000 sorted cells examined.

Naive, central memory, regulatory and stem cell-like memory cells within the CD4+ compartment were sorted using CD45RO/CCR7/CD25/CD127/CD95/CD27. Germline values: CDR1 GTSNPN, CDR2 SVGIG (reference sequence). The CDR3 is 14 amino acids. Trimming removed 2 bases at V and 7 bases at J, with 17 bases between. Findings and limits, study-wide: Type 1 diabetes patients showed a moderate but significant shortening of TCRB CDR3s in all four CD4+ subsets.

The clonotype originates from a man aged 25 to 45 with type 1 diabetes. Some clones in this sample may be carry-over from other donors' samples. Sample: Tregs from blood. The V gene is TRBV30, the J gene TRBJ2-5, with D tentatively TRBD2 (5 bases). Here the CDR3 reads CAWSSAARSGTQYF. For the CDR3, the DNA is TGTGCCTGGAGTTCAGCGGCTCGTTCGGGGACCCAGTACTTC.